The present entry profiles one T cell receptor beta chain with its context. Germline V gene sequence: CDR1 SGHTA, CDR2 FQGNSA. The CDR3 totals 16 residues. After removal of 5 bases from V and 1 base from J, the junction contained 6 bases not matched to a gene. The data were taken from a study of T cell responses to AZD1222 COVID-19 vaccine. Data came from immunoSEQ multiplex PCR; TCRdb stores just in-frame clones and leaves some out. The sample consists of around 140,000 clones, 80% to 95% of them appearing once. The sequence came from an adult who received the AZD1222 COVID-19 vaccine. V usage is TRBV7-2 and J usage is TRBJ2-7; TRBD2 matches 12 bases. Sequenced material: peripheral blood, taken 28 days after the second AZD1222 dose. CDR3 coding DNA: TGTGCCAGCAGCGGACTAGCGGGACCTATTTCCTACGAGCAGTACTTC. Translating gives CASSGLAGPISYEQYF.